The 11 T cell receptor beta chains presented below share a single source sample, sequenced in a study of persistence of HIV-infected CD4 T cells. Sequencing used immunoSEQ version 4 in survey mode. The repertoire was sequenced with immunoSEQ multiplex PCR; TCRdb's copy has only in-frame clones and lacks some. The sample contains about 9,200 clones, less than 85% of which appear only once. These receptors lack a known antigen. The stimulus was an HIV-1 Gag 15-mer peptide pool, 0.95 to 1 ug/peptide/mL. CD4+ T cells upregulating both CD40 ligand and CD69 were sorted as responding cells. The sequencing used CD4+ T cells sorted from PBMCs after approximately 20-hour stimulation, collected from a patient who received antiretroviral therapy. The receptors stem from an adult woman with HIV who was CMV-seropositive.

This clone was counted a single time. The chain's CDR3 is CASRERDKLTNTEAFF. In DNA, the CDR3 is TGTGCCAGTAGAGAACGGGACAAACTTACGAACACTGAAGCTTTCTTT. The chain is built from TRBV19 and TRBJ1-1, with D possibly being TRBD1 (6 bases). The CDR3 consists of 16 residues. Germline V CDR1 and CDR2: LNHDA, SQIVND (reference sequence). The V end lost 6 bases, the J end lost 1 base, and 18 bases lay between the germline ends.

The CDR3 region is CTLQGVDGYTF. The CDR3 DNA follows: TGCACCCTACAGGGGGTTGATGGCTACACCTTC. The genes are TRBV29-1 and TRBJ1-2; 8 bases match TRBD1. Germline assignment: CDR1 SQVTM and CDR2 ANQGSEA. The CDR3 totals 11 residues.

The CDR3 DNA reads as TGTGCCAGTATTACACGGAACACTGAAGCTTTCTTT. This codes for CASITRNTEAFF. This rearrangement joins TRBV19 to TRBJ1-1; D ambiguous. V was pared by 7 bases and J by 1 base, with 7 bases between. Germline lookup yields CDR1 LNHDA and CDR2 SQIVND (reference sequence). The CDR3 is 12 amino acids. Looking up the rest from reference TRBV19 and TRBJ1-1 gives the full variable domain: DGGITQSPKYLFRKEGQNVTLSCEQNLNHDAMYWYRQDPGQGLRLIYYSQIVNDFQKGDIAEGYSVSREKKESFPLTVTSAQKNPTAFYLCASITRNTEAFFGQGTRLTVV.

This clone occurred a few times. CDR3 residues: CASSLGPGGNNQPQHF. The CDR3 DNA is TGCGCCAGCAGCCTTGGACCTGGGGGGAACAATCAGCCCCAGCATTTT. The chain has TRBV5-1 and TRBJ1-5; a weak D match, TRBD1 (5 bases). CDR3 length: 16 amino acids. Germline V gene lookup returns CDR1 SGHRS and CDR2 YFSETQ. Trimming stripped 4 bases from V and 3 bases from J, with 17 bases between. Complete variable domain (other parts from reference TRBV5-1 and TRBJ1-5): KAGVTQTPRYLIKTRGQQVTLSCSPISGHRSVSWYQQTPGQGLQFLFEYFSETQRNKGNFPGRFSGRQFSNSRSEMNVSTLELGDSALYLCASSLGPGGNNQPQHFGDGTRLSIL.

V and J are TRBV7-6 and TRBJ2-7, with 7 bases identical to TRBD1. V trimming: 5 bases; J trimming: 1 base; junction bases outside the gene matches: 8. CDR1 is SGHVS and CDR2 is FNYEAQ in the germline V gene. The CDR3 length is 15 residues. CDR3 sequence: CASSTAPGQSYEQYF. The CDR3 DNA reads TGTGCCAGCAGCACCGCACCGGGACAGTCCTACGAGCAGTACTTC.

V usage is TRBV11-3 and J usage is TRBJ2-3; no clear D gene. With 3 bases removed from V and 4 bases from J, the gap between germline ends came to 11 bases. The CDR3 has 14 amino acids. The germline V gene has CDR1 SGHNT and CDR2 YENEEA. The CDR3 DNA reads TGTGCCAGCAGCTTGGGATTTAGCTCAGATACGCAGTATTTT. Translated: CASSLGFSSDTQYF.

The rearrangement joins TRBV28 to TRBJ1-2; D is perhaps TRBD1 (6 bases). This CDR3 has 13 amino acids. Per germline, CDR1 MDHEN and CDR2 SYDVKM. Trimming left V 6 bases short and J 4 bases short, with 12 bases between. The CDR3 protein is CASRTGQVYGYTF. DNA of the CDR3: TGTGCCAGCAGAACAGGGCAGGTCTATGGCTACACCTTC.

This chain links TRBV10-1 with TRBJ1-2, with a weak D call TRBD1 (6 bases). The germline V and J ends were trimmed by 5 bases and 8 bases, with 15 bases remaining between them. Germline assignment: CDR1 WNHNN and CDR2 SYGVQD (reference sequence). This CDR3 contains 13 residues. Written as DNA, the CDR3 is TGCGCCAGCAGTAAAAACACAGGGAGCGGCTACACCTTC. This encodes CASSKNTGSGYTF.

The chain uses TRBV18 and TRBJ2-1; D ambiguous. CDR1 is KGHSH and CDR2 is LQKENI in the germline V gene. V was clipped by 0 bases and J by 0 bases, with 12 bases between them. The CDR3 runs 17 residues. The CDR3 sequence is CASSPPLRKSSYNEQFF. The CDR3 DNA is TGTGCCAGCTCACCACCGTTGAGAAAGAGCTCCTACAATGAGCAGTTCTTC.

The chain uses TRBV11-3 and TRBJ1-1; no definite D call. The CDR3 contains 13 residues. Trimming stripped 1 base from V and 7 bases from J, with 10 bases between. CDR1 is SGHNT, CDR2 YENEEA, per germline. The CDR3 loop reads CASSLAHWGEAFF. The CDR3 nucleotides are TGTGCCAGCAGCTTAGCGCATTGGGGTGAAGCTTTCTTT.

This chain connects TRBV15 to TRBJ2-5; D is perhaps TRBD1 (6 bases). CDR1 and CDR2 from the germline V gene are LNHNV and YYDKDF (reference sequence). V lost 4 bases, J lost 2 bases, and 23 bases lay in between. The CDR3 spans 18 residues. The DNA for the CDR3 is TGTGCCACCAGCACAGGGACAAGGAGGATCTATTTTCAAGAGACCCAGTACTTC. Translating it yields CATSTGTRRIYFQETQYF.